This T cell receptor (beta chain) was sequenced for a study of tumor-infiltrating lymphocytes in oesophageal squamous cell carcinoma. TCRdb redid the calling of the PCR reads with MiXCR, one entry per CDR3 protein. This sample has 10,000 or so distinct CDR3 sequences; approximately 57% occur once, and the top ten carry about 25%. CDR3 size: 14 residues. Germline values: CDR1 WSHSY, CDR2 SAAADI. This sequence was found in a female donor with esophageal squamous cell carcinoma. The chain links TRBV10-2 to TRBJ2-7; D is unclear. TRBJ2-1 matches the DNA end more closely, so the J call is doubtful. Material for sequencing was esophageal tumor tissue. As DNA, the CDR3 is TGCGCCAGCAGCGGCCTAGAAATTTACAATGAGCAGTTCTTC. Its translation: CASSGLEIYNEQFF.